The 4 T cell receptor beta chains reported below all come from one sample, sequenced in a study of blood T cell repertoires in COVID-19. Assay: immunoSEQ multiplex PCR; the TCRdb copy retains only in-frame clones and omits some. The sample comprises fewer than 50,000 clones, 70% to 85% of which are singletons, and 20% to 30% rests with the top ten. The sample consisted of peripheral blood. The source of these receptors is a man in his 70s with acute or convalescent COVID-19.

V and J are TRBV21-1 and TRBJ2-5; TRBD2 is the table's D call and was not checked against the DNA. TRBV21-1 is a pseudogene. The CDR3 is 13 residues long. The chain's CDR3 is CASTGEGKETQYF. In DNA, the CDR3 is TGTGCCAGCACGGGAGAAGGGAAAGAGACCCAGTACTTC.

The table lists this clone with a count of one. The rearrangement joins TRBV30 to TRBJ2-1; weak D call: TRBD2 (6 bases). V lost 5 bases and J lost 2, with 13 bases in between. Germline CDR1 GTSNPN, CDR2 SVGIG (reference sequence). There are 14 residues in the CDR3. For the CDR3, the DNA is TGTGCCTGGGGTAGGAGCGGGCCCTACAATGAGCAGTTCTTC. It is translated as CAWGRSGPYNEQFF.

The CDR3 bases are TGTGCCAGCAGCCCCCTAGCCACCACAGATACGCAGTATTTT. This codes for CASSPLATTDTQYF. V gene TRBV4-2 combines with J gene TRBJ2-3; tentative D call: TRBD2 (5 bases). The germline CDR1 and CDR2 sequences are LGHNA and YNFKEQ. V dropped 4 bases and J dropped 2 bases, with 10 bases sitting between them. This CDR3 has 14 residues.

This sequence joins TRBV3-1 (or the pseudogene TRBV3-2) and TRBJ2-7, with 7 bases that match TRBD2. Trimming took 2 bases from V and 0 from J; bases not matched to a gene: 4. The CDR3 runs to 15 residues. Germline V gene lookup returns CDR1 LGHDT and CDR2 YNNKEL (reference sequence). CDR3 bases: TGTGCCAGCAGCCAATTATTAGCGGGCTCCTACGAGCAGTACTTC. Translating gives CASSQLLAGSYEQYF.